This TCR beta chain was sequenced for a study of T cells in narcolepsy (dated by TCRdb to 2016 to 2019). About the investigation overall: Patients with narcolepsy type 1 or type 2 (NT1, NT2) were enrolled in the study together with healthy control donors. The study sought autoreactive T cells targeting hypocretin neuron self-antigens (hypocretin, TRIB2) in narcolepsy patients, using TCR Vbeta sequencing to track clonotypes in blood and CSF.

This clone has only a few counts. Its antigen remains undetermined. Base qualities are missing; no much larger clone stands one base away. Library method: the immunoSEQ multiplex PCR assay. What TCRdb holds here is the immuneACCESS table cut down to in-frame rearrangements. Part of the clones is not present; checked against another copy, under half of the missing clones reflect an unresolved V gene, and the others are unexplained. The sample contains fewer than 40,000 clones, less than 85% of them found a single time. The ten largest account for about 1.3% of the sample. Memory CD4+ T cells were sorted ex vivo from peripheral blood of narcolepsy patients and healthy controls for TCR Vbeta sequencing. Points the paper makes about the study in general: Autoreactive clonotypes were reported to be detected serially in the blood of the same patients and of different patients, but not in the blood of healthy controls. Numbers of sequenced blood memory CD4+ clonotypes were comparable, averaging roughly 37,000 in patients and some 33,000 in controls. HCRT-specific and TRIB2-specific autoreactive clonotypes were highlighted in plots that compared CD4+ T cell clonotypes in CSF versus blood from the same patient. Certain blood memory CD4+ repertoires from patients and controls had no sequences that matched autoreactive T cell clones.

This TCR derives from a human donor with narcolepsy. Material: CD45RA- memory CD4+ T cells from PBMCs. What the cell subset or site label conveys for this sample: memory T cells sorted ex vivo from peripheral blood.

The bases are TGCGCCAGCATTTCGGGGGACGGGGAGACCCAGTACTTC. This codes for CASISGDGETQYF. The V and J genes are TRBV5-1 and TRBJ2-5; a weak D assignment points to TRBD2 (6 bases agree). Trimming takes 6 bases from V and 5 bases from J, and the germline ends sit 14 bases apart. Including cysteine and phenylalanine, the CDR3 has 13 amino acids. The DNA shown is the 39-base CDR3, in frame from base 1. The germline V gene sets CDR1 to SGHRS and CDR2 to YFSETQ. The CDR3, completed at both ends by the reference TRBV5-1 and TRBJ2-5 genes, gives the full variable domain KAGVTQTPRYLIKTRGQQVTLSCSPISGHRSVSWYQQTPGQGLQFLFEYFSETQRNKGNFPGRFSGRQFSNSRSEMNVSTLELGDSALYLCASISGDGETQYFGPGTRLLVL.